Each of the 30 T cell receptor beta chains below was sequenced from the same sample in a study of T cells in Graves' hyperthyroidism and ophthalmopathy. The TCR beta CDR3 regions underwent amplification using RNA transcripts as the source. First-round RT-PCR targeting the TCR CDR3 was performed with the HTBI primer set. One entry per CDR3 protein results from TCRdb running MiXCR on the multiplex PCR reads. This sample yields about 520,000 distinct CDR3 sequences, of which approximately 24% are seen a single time; around 11% belongs to the top ten. The sequenced sample was blood. These receptors all come from a woman in her twenties or thirties with Graves' ophthalmopathy.

This clonotype was found many times. The chain uses TRBV27 and TRBJ1-1, with D unclear. Germline V gene data show CDR1 as MNHEY and CDR2 as SMNVEV (reference sequence). The CDR3 consists of 14 residues. V lost 2 bases and J 1 base, leaving 8 bases between the germline ends. CDR3 amino acids: CASSLGPGNTEAFF. In DNA, the CDR3 is TGTGCCAGCAGTTTAGGCCCAGGGAACACTGAAGCTTTCTTT.

This clonotype has at least ten counts. The V gene is TRBV12-3 or TRBV12-4, the J gene TRBJ2-6; 7 nucleotides align to TRBD1. Germline trimming cut 7 bases from V and 7 bases from J; bases unmatched to any gene: 10. CDR3 size: 15 residues. The CDR3 DNA follows: TGTGCCAGCACCGCCGGGACAGAAAAAGCCAACGTCCTGACTTTC. Translated, it gives CASTAGTEKANVLTF.

This clonotype has a handful of counts. The CDR3 DNA is TGCGCCAGCAGCCAAGGCACAGGGGGACCCAGAGATAATGAAAAACTGTTTTTT. This translates into CASSQGTGGPRDNEKLFF. V gene TRBV4-1 combines with J gene TRBJ1-4, with 8 bases lining up with TRBD1. Germline V gene sequence: CDR1 MGHRA, CDR2 YSYEKL. The length of the CDR3 is 18 residues. J was trimmed by 4 bases and V by 1 base; bases with no gene match: 11.

The chain is built from TRBV11-1 and TRBJ1-2; D is uncertain. Germline CDR1 SGHAT, CDR2 FQDESV (reference sequence). This CDR3 has 16 residues. V was trimmed by 5 bases and J by 2 bases, leaving 18 bases between them. The CDR3 region has the DNA TGTGCCAGCAGCCAAACCACCTCGACACTAAACTATGGCTACACCTTC. It translates to CASSQTTSTLNYGYTF.

The rearrangement links TRBV6-5 to TRBJ2-7; D remains ambiguous. Deletions cut 1 base from V and 0 bases from J, with 7 bases between. In germline, CDR1 is MNHEY, CDR2 SVGAGI. The CDR3 sequence is 14 residues long. CDR3 amino acids: CASSYLGPSYEQYF. For the CDR3, the DNA is TGTGCCAGCAGTTACTTGGGCCCCTCCTACGAGCAGTACTTC.

V and J are TRBV6-2 or TRBV6-3 and TRBJ1-5, with 12 bases fitting TRBD1. The CDR3 covers 18 residues. Germline V gives CDR1 MNHEY, CDR2 SVGEGT. Trimming cost V 5 bases and J 0 bases; bases outside gene matches: 8. CDR3 residues: CASSPGTGGPYSNQPQHF. CDR3 coding DNA: TGTGCCAGCAGTCCCGGGACAGGGGGCCCATATAGCAATCAGCCCCAGCATTTT.

On this clonotype itself: Mismatch with germline at one junction end may stem from a read error. V and J are TRBV2 and TRBJ2-7, with D perhaps TRBD2 (6 bases). Germline CDR1 and CDR2: SNHLY and FYNNEI. The length of the CDR3 is 17 residues. The CDR3 nucleotides are TGTGCCAGCAGCGAAGACGAGTTCGGGACTCCTCTTAAAGAGCAGTACTTC. It encodes CASSEDEFGTPLKEQYF.

This clonotype has a count of ten or more. This sequence joins TRBV20-1 and TRBJ2-7; D is tentatively TRBD1 or TRBD2 (5 bases each). V lost 6 bases and J 3 bases, leaving 18 bases between the germline ends. The length of the CDR3 is 14 residues. Germline CDR1 DFQATT, CDR2 SNEGSKA (reference sequence). The CDR3, as DNA: TGCAGTGCCCGGGGCCACGATTTACTCTACGAGCAGTACTTC. Translated, it gives CSARGHDLLYEQYF.

J is TRBJ1-1 and V is TRBV19; no definite D call. The CDR3 is 17 amino acids. The germline V gene encodes CDR1 LNHDA and CDR2 SQIVND (reference sequence). V lost 3 bases and J 2 bases, leaving 19 bases between the germline ends. CDR3 protein: CASSISRPGPFNTEAFF. Here the CDR3 DNA reads TGTGCCAGTAGTATCTCGCGACCTGGTCCGTTTAACACTGAAGCTTTCTTT.

Here the CDR3 reads CASSVHMYLGQTGTEAFF. The CDR3 DNA is TGTGCCAGCAGCGTGCACATGTATCTGGGCCAGACGGGCACTGAAGCTTTCTTT. This rearrangement joins TRBV6-2 or TRBV6-3 to TRBJ1-1; D call uncertain. Germline loops: CDR1 MNHEY, CDR2 SVGEGT. Trimming took 6 bases from V and 4 from J, leaving 27 bases between them. The CDR3 is made up of 18 amino acids.

In this sample, this clonotype turned up many times. This chain links TRBV7-9 with TRBJ2-7, with D maybe TRBD2 (5 bases). The V end lost 1 base, the J end lost 3 bases, and 10 bases lay between the germline ends. The germline gives CDR1 SEHNR, CDR2 FQNEAQ (reference sequence). The CDR3 contains 14 residues. The CDR3 sequence: CASSLGAGIYEQYF. In nucleotides, the CDR3 is TGTGCCAGCAGCTTAGGCGCGGGTATCTACGAGCAGTACTTC.

This clonotype has a count of ten or more. The chain has TRBV13 and TRBJ2-5; D ambiguous. Germline-derived CDR1 and CDR2 are PRHDT and FYEKMQ (reference sequence). V was shortened by 4 bases and J by 7 bases, with 13 bases between the two germline ends. CDR3 length: 13 residues. CDR3 region: CASSSTTQVTQYF. The CDR3 DNA sequence: TGTGCCAGCAGCTCCACGACTCAGGTGACCCAGTACTTC.

This clonotype has ten or more counts. The gene calls are TRBV7-2 and TRBJ2-5, with no clear D. Germline CDR1 SGHTA, CDR2 FQGNSA. Trimming took off 3 bases at V and 1 base at J, with 6 bases between the two ends. This CDR3 comprises 13 residues. CDR3 sequence reads: CASSLATQETQYF. CDR3 in DNA: TGTGCCAGCAGCTTGGCAACCCAAGAGACCCAGTACTTC.

This clonotype has a count of ten or more. The chain uses TRBV19 and TRBJ1-1, with a possible D match to TRBD1 (6 bases). This CDR3 is built from 12 residues. CDR1 and CDR2 from the germline V gene are LNHDA and SQIVND (reference sequence). Trimming removed 5 bases at V and 5 bases at J, with 9 bases between. The CDR3 region is CASSRQETEAFF. CDR3 DNA: TGTGCCAGTAGTCGACAGGAGACTGAAGCTTTCTTT.

This clonotype was found once. V gene TRBV7-9 combines with J gene TRBJ2-7, with D maybe TRBD2 (6 bases). The CDR3 extends over 13 amino acids. In germline, CDR1 is SEHNR, CDR2 FQNEAQ (reference sequence). The CDR3 DNA follows: TGTGCCAGCAGCGCCCCCGGGGGTAGCGAGCAGTGGGTG. This encodes CASSAPGGSEQWV.

At least ten counts were recorded for this clonotype. This sequence joins TRBV6-1 and TRBJ1-1; TRBD1 matches 7 bases. The V segment lost 6 bases and the J segment 4 bases; nucleotides outside the gene matches: 8. The CDR3 loop spans 14 amino acids. Germline V gene lookup returns CDR1 MNHNS and CDR2 SASEGT. The CDR3 spells CASRKMPGGTEAFF. In DNA, the CDR3 is TGTGCCAGCAGAAAAATGCCAGGGGGCACTGAAGCTTTCTTT.

About this clonotype itself: Being one base from a much bigger clone, this may be a read error. The chain employs TRBV6-1 and TRBJ1-5, with D tentatively TRBD1 (5 bases). The CDR3 runs to 15 residues. V was pared by 3 bases and J by 0 bases, with 9 bases between. Germline CDR1 MNHNS, CDR2 SASEGT. As DNA, the CDR3 is TGTGCCAGCAGTGAGGGACCCAGTAGCAATCAGCCCCAGCATTTT. It is translated as CASSEGPSSNQPQHF.

This clonotype has at least ten counts. This chain joins TRBV11-2 and TRBJ2-7, with D unresolved. Germline V gene sequence: CDR1 SGHAT, CDR2 FQNNGV. Between the trimmed V and J ends, which lost 1 base and 3 bases, there was a span of 13 bases. This CDR3 is built from 15 residues. Here the CDR3 reads CASSLGVWEGYEQYF. The CDR3 nucleotides read TGTGCCAGCAGCTTAGGAGTGTGGGAAGGCTACGAGCAGTACTTC.

The rearrangement joins TRBV6-1 to TRBJ1-1, with D maybe TRBD1 (6 bases). The CDR3 covers 14 residues. CDR1 is MNHNS and CDR2 is SASEGT in the germline V gene. The V and J ends lost 6 bases and 0 bases respectively, with 11 bases between them. The CDR3 nucleotides read TGTGCCAGCAGGGGGACATTCATGAACACTGAAGCTTTCTTT. This translates into CASRGTFMNTEAFF.

This clonotype was observed at least ten times. The chain is built from TRBV15 and TRBJ1-5; D is perhaps TRBD1 (6 bases). The germline V gene encodes CDR1 LNHNV and CDR2 YYDKDF (reference sequence). The V end was cut by 5 bases, the J end by 6 bases, with 17 bases between. The CDR3 loop spans 15 amino acids. For the CDR3, the DNA is TGTGCCACCAGCGACTACGGGGGGGCGGGTCAGCCCCAGCATTTT. It codes for CATSDYGGAGQPQHF.

This clonotype was detected many times. The chain recombines TRBV11-2 with TRBJ1-2; 7 positions match TRBD1. This CDR3 region has 15 residues. The V segment lost 1 base and the J segment 5 bases; nucleotides outside the gene matches: 7. Germline V CDR1 and CDR2: SGHAT, FQNNGV. The CDR3 DNA follows: TGTGCCAGCAGCTTAGGGCAGGGGGGAACTTATGGCTACACCTTC. It translates to CASSLGQGGTYGYTF. Using reference TRBV11-2 and TRBJ1-2 for the parts outside the CDR3, the full variable domain is EAGVAQSPRYKIIEKRQSVAFWCNPISGHATLYWYQQILGQGPKLLIQFQNNGVVDDSQLPKDRFSAERLKGVDSTLKIQPAKLEDSAVYLCASSLGQGGTYGYTFGSGTRLTVV.

This clonotype was seen ten or more times. This rearrangement joins TRBV13 to TRBJ2-7, with a possible D match to TRBD2 (5 bases). CDR1 is PRHDT, CDR2 FYEKMQ, per germline (reference sequence). The CDR3 sequence is 13 residues long. V shed 1 base and J shed 4 bases, with 8 bases lying between them. CDR3 region: CASSLDGVYEQYF. The DNA of the CDR3 is TGTGCCAGCAGCTTAGACGGGGTTTACGAGCAGTACTTC.

This chain joins TRBV7-2 and TRBJ2-7, with 8 bases aligning to TRBD1. V dropped 2 bases and J dropped 7; count of bases not matched to a gene: 25. The CDR3 covers 20 residues. Germline V gene data show CDR1 as SGHTA and CDR2 as FQGNSA. The CDR3 DNA sequence: TGTGCCAGCAGCTTACTGCCTTTCGATGACAGGGGTTTAGATTCGGGGGAGCAGTACTTC. Protein sequence: CASSLLPFDDRGLDSGEQYF.

The rearrangement links TRBV6-5 to TRBJ2-7; TRBD1 agrees at 8 bases. Per the germline V gene, CDR1 is MNHEY and CDR2 is SVGAGI. The CDR3 has 14 residues. The CDR3 loop reads CASSCGQGIYEQDV. DNA for the CDR3: TGTGCCAGCAGTTGCGGACAGGGCATATACGAGCAGGACGTC.

This clonotype was observed many times. The rearrangement links TRBV12-3 or TRBV12-4 to TRBJ1-1; possibly TRBD1 for D (6 bases). Between the trimmed V and J ends, which lost 3 bases and 0 bases, there was a span of 8 bases. The CDR3 has 14 amino acids. In DNA, the CDR3 is TGTGCCAGCAGTTTTGGACAGATGAACACTGAAGCTTTCTTT. It codes for CASSFGQMNTEAFF.

This clonotype showed up many times. The CDR3 coding sequence is TGTGCCAGCGGTCCTAGCAGAGTCTCCTACGAGCAGTACTTC. It encodes CASGPSRVSYEQYF. The rearrangement joins TRBV2 to TRBJ2-7; D may be TRBD2 (5 bases). This CDR3 is built from 14 residues. CDR1 and CDR2 from the germline V gene are SNHLY and FYNNEI. V was pared by 8 bases and J by 0 bases, with 14 bases between. Supplemented by reference TRBV2 and TRBJ2-7, the full variable domain reads EPEVTQTPSHQVTQMGQEVILRCVPISNHLYFYWYRQILGQKVEFLVSFYNNEISEKSEIFDDQFSVERPDGSNFTLKIRSTKLEDSAMYFCASGPSRVSYEQYFGPGTRLTVT.

This clonotype was counted many times. The V gene is TRBV4-3, the J gene TRBJ2-2; TRBD1 or TRBD2 may be the D gene (5 bases each). Deletions cut 3 bases from V and 0 bases from J, with 17 bases between. CDR1 and CDR2 (germline): LGHNA, YSLEER. CDR3 size: 18 residues. CDR3 sequence: CASSQLRGGNANTGELFF. In DNA, the CDR3 is TGCGCCAGCAGCCAGCTCCGGGGCGGCAACGCGAACACCGGGGAGCTGTTTTTT.

V gene TRBV19 combines with J gene TRBJ1-3; D gene unclear. V gave up 3 bases and J gave up 3 bases, with 3 bases separating them. Looked up from germline, CDR1 is LNHDA and CDR2 is SQIVND (reference sequence). CDR3 length: 12 amino acids. This CDR3 is CASSMGGNTIYF. CDR3 sequence (DNA): TGTGCCAGTAGTATGGGTGGAAACACCATATATTTT.

There are a few counts of this clonotype. The chain uses TRBV28 and TRBJ2-7; 11 nucleotides match TRBD1. After removal of 9 bases from V and 4 bases from J, the junction contained 8 bases not matched to a gene. CDR1 MDHEN and CDR2 SYDVKM come from the germline V gene. This CDR3 is built from 14 residues. CDR3 nucleotide sequence: TGTGCCAGTCAGAACCGGGACAGGGGGTACGAGCAGTACTTC. Translating it yields CASQNRDRGYEQYF.

This rearrangement joins TRBV6-5 to TRBJ2-7; D possibly corresponds to TRBD1 (5 bases). CDR1 is MNHEY and CDR2 is SVGAGI in the germline V gene. V was trimmed by 0 bases and J by 0 bases, leaving 9 bases between them. This CDR3 contains 15 residues. The CDR3 loop is CASSYSTALSYEQYF. CDR3 nucleotides: TGTGCCAGCAGTTACTCGACAGCGCTCTCCTACGAGCAGTACTTC.